This TCR beta chain was found in a study of long-term antiretroviral therapy in people with HIV (dated by TCRdb to between 2021 and 2024). Notes on the research overall: The earliest samples were collected roughly a decade before the 2015 WHO recommendation for immediate ART, at a time when ART was usually postponed until CD4 counts fell. A total of 150 to 200 cryopreserved PBMC samples were contributed to the cohort by 30 adults with confirmed HIV infection, with samples collected serially over a mean of roughly six years (range 1-12). No cross-contamination during QIAcube processing turned up in test extractions that ran a monoclonal T-cell line alongside 33 polyclonal samples. Of the approximately 32 participants with HIV, 10 to 11 were female. A retrospective serial study tested whether changes in peripheral blood TRB repertoire composition and diversity were associated with ART initiation and durable HIV suppression. Study-wide conclusions, independent of this receptor: Compared with controls, HIV repertoires had narrower CDR3 length ranges, and the network structure pointed to an antigen-experienced repertoire that shifted only slightly toward naive after ART. A significant increase in TRB diversity was found to be associated with ART initiation, although TRB diversity was observed to remain significantly below that of transplant donor controls even after long-term ART. Inferences about post-ART repertoire changes were limited because no data were available on ART adherence, viral resistance or therapy changes. Because pre-ART samples had limited cell numbers, profiling was done on unsorted PBMC rather than on sorted CD4+ and CD8+ T cells. Expanded TRB clones identified before ART initiation dominated the repertoire across all time points, though the dominance fluctuated and decreased in many PLHIV after ART. The samples were dated from about 2003 to 2017, and the ART regimens that were used may be less effective than current ART regimens. Because PBMC availability was limited, only the TCR beta chain was sequenced, with no alpha chain pairing.

Participants were included only if at least one PBMC sample before ART initiation and at least two post-ART samples were available. Treatment was received in the United States of America by all participants with HIV. Before DNA extraction, cryopreserved samples of roughly 1-10 million PBMC were thawed and washed. At the time of the earliest PBMC sample, participants with HIV were aged between roughly 20 and 55 years. PBMC samples were contributed by each participant from 1-4 timepoints before ART initiation and 2-8 timepoints after ART initiation, with a median of 7 samples. Serial HIV viral load, CD4+ T-cell count, ART history and demographic data were obtained for every participant. Genomic DNA was extracted from unsorted PBMC with a Qiagen kit on a QIAcube, processed in batches of 12 samples. V is trimmed back by 6 bases and J by 9 bases, and the junction contains 6 bases that no gene match accounts for. The CDR1 and CDR2 encoded by the germline V gene are MNHEY and SVGAGI. From the cysteine through the phenylalanine, the CDR3 covers 13 amino acids. Here the CDR3 DNA is all that survives: 39 bases in frame from base 1.

Comments on this clone: Which antigen it targets is not known. No base qualities exist here, and no much larger clone lies one base off it.

Sequencing of the TRB variable region was done with the immunoSEQ hsTCRB v3.0 assay at survey level resolution. TRB sequencing targeted a depth of 40,000-50,000 T-cell genomes per sample. Pooled TRB libraries were sequenced on an Illumina MiSeq with a v3 150-cycle kit. From the authors' description of their analysis: Repertoire analysis ran in R within a reproducible Nextflow workflow covering QC, data transformation and analysis. LymphoSeq2, an R package for exploring AIRR-Seq data, was used to implement custom analyses. A handful of samples that yielded fewer than 5000 total TRB sequences were excluded, so that approximately 170 HIV repertoires were analyzed. Of the roughly 180 retained HIV repertoires, some 60 were collected before and roughly 130 after ART initiation. Repertoires were downsampled to 5000 TRB nucleotide sequences, and summary statistics were averaged over 100 downsampling iterations. TRB sequences were retained for analysis only if CDR3 regions of at least seven amino acids were present. A Shannon entropy-derived clonality score and the Gini coefficient were used to measure diversity. Repertoire networks linked the top 5000 CDR3 amino acid sequences whenever two sequences differed by an edit distance of one. Antigen specificity groups and MHC restriction were predicted for TRB CDR3 amino acid sequences with GLIPH2. To flag known associations with CMV, EBV, HIV or tissue antigens, CDR3 amino acid sequences were compared against VDJdb and McPAS-TCR. Pre-ART, post-ART and control groups were compared with Wilcoxon signed-rank tests and Holm-Bonferroni correction. As stored in TCRdb, this immuneACCESS dataset retains in-frame rearrangements with V and J assigned. A fraction of the clones does not appear; measured against another copy, unresolved V genes explain less than half of the discrepancy, and the remainder lacks a known reason. V and J calls and clone size come straight from that table; D and trimming were deduced from the DNA. Here the sample has around 21,000 clones; roughly four fifths occur a single time. About 5.6% of the sample belongs to the ten largest clones.

This specimen was unsorted PBMCs, taken 0.2 years after starting antiretroviral therapy. This clonotype was obtained from a woman between 25 and 40 years old with HIV. The chain uses TRBV6-5 and TRBJ1-5; 9 bases in between match TRBD1. The CDR3 region: CASRRQGVGPQHF. The sequenced DNA: TGTGCCAGCAGGAGACAGGGGGTGGGGCCCCAGCATTTT.